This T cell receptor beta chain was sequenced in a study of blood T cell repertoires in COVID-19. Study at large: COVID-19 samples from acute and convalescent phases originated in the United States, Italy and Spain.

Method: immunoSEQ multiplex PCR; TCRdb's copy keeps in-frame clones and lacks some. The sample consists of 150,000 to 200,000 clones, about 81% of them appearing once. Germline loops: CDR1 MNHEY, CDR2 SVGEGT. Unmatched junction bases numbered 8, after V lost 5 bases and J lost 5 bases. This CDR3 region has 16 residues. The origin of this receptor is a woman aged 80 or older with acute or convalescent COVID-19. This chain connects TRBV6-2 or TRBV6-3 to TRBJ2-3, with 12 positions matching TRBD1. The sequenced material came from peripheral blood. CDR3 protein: CASSARDRGRRDTQYF. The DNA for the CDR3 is TGTGCCAGCAGTGCCCGGGACAGGGGGCGCAGAGATACGCAGTATTTT.